This is a list of T cell receptor beta chains from one sample in a study of blood T cell repertoires in COVID-19. Sequencing was performed with immunoSEQ multiplex PCR; in TCRdb, only in-frame clones are kept and a portion is missing. The sample contains approximately 300,000 clones, 88% of which appear only once. The sample was peripheral blood. These receptors all stem from a young woman with COVID-19, enrolled during active disease. Each CDR3 is given without its conserved first and last residue. A D gene is named only where the DNA matches it firmly.

J gene: TRBJ2-1; V gene: TRBV24-1; CDR3 length: 13; D gene: TRBD2; CDR3 protein: ATSKVAGAYNEQF
J gene: TRBJ2-3; V gene: TRBV24-1; CDR3 length: 13; D gene: NA; CDR3 protein: ATSDSLRLLDTQY
J gene: TRBJ2-3; V gene: TRBV5-4; CDR3 length: 12; D gene: NA; CDR3 protein: ASSPRQGTDTQY
J gene: TRBJ1-1; V gene: TRBV18; CDR3 length: 11; D gene: NA; CDR3 protein: ASSSTENTEAF
J gene: TRBJ2-3; V gene: TRBV15; CDR3 length: 10; D gene: NA; CDR3 protein: ATSRETGTQY
J gene: TRBJ1-1; V gene: TRBV5-1; CDR3 length: 13; D gene: NA; CDR3 protein: ASSSVRQTNTEAF
J gene: TRBJ1-5; V gene: TRBV10-2; CDR3 length: 13; D gene: NA; CDR3 protein: ASSDPRDTYQPQH
J gene: TRBJ2-7; V gene: TRBV2; CDR3 length: 11; D gene: NA; CDR3 protein: ARGAPSSYEQY
J gene: TRBJ2-7; V gene: TRBV6-5; CDR3 length: 13; D gene: TRBD2; CDR3 protein: ASSQPGLVTYEQY
J gene: TRBJ1-2; V gene: TRBV4-1; CDR3 length: 15; D gene: TRBD1; CDR3 protein: ASSQVRTGGADYGYT
J gene: TRBJ2-3; V gene: TRBV6-5; CDR3 length: 12; D gene: TRBD2; CDR3 protein: ASSSSGGGDTQY
J gene: TRBJ1-2; V gene: TRBV6-5; CDR3 length: 10; D gene: TRBD1; CDR3 protein: ASSRGTDGYT
J gene: TRBJ2-7; V gene: TRBV3-1/TRBV3-2; CDR3 length: 12; D gene: TRBD1; CDR3 protein: ASSPWDRDPEQY
J gene: TRBJ1-5; V gene: TRBV18; CDR3 length: 12; D gene: TRBD1; CDR3 protein: ASSPQGADQPQH
J gene: TRBJ2-7; V gene: TRBV4-2; CDR3 length: 15; D gene: TRBD2; CDR3 protein: ASSQAVPTSGFYEQY
J gene: TRBJ2-1; V gene: TRBV7-9; CDR3 length: 12; D gene: NA; CDR3 protein: ASSLGGRGGEQF
J gene: TRBJ2-7; V gene: TRBV6-5; CDR3 length: 12; D gene: TRBD2; CDR3 protein: ASSPLAASYEQY
J gene: TRBJ1-1; V gene: TRBV5-4; CDR3 length: 11; D gene: NA; CDR3 protein: ASSWGRNTEAF
J gene: TRBJ2-1; V gene: TRBV6-2/TRBV6-3; CDR3 length: 14; D gene: NA; CDR3 protein: ASSRSRRSSYNEQF
J gene: TRBJ2-2; V gene: TRBV6-5; CDR3 length: 11; D gene: NA; CDR3 protein: ASSYMGAGELF
J gene: TRBJ1-2; V gene: TRBV28; CDR3 length: 13; D gene: TRBD1; CDR3 protein: ASSRTGSSNYGYT
J gene: TRBJ1-3; V gene: TRBV7-9; CDR3 length: 12; D gene: NA; CDR3 protein: ASSSQASGNTIY
J gene: TRBJ2-1; V gene: TRBV11-2; CDR3 length: 11; D gene: NA; CDR3 protein: ASSLGSNNEQF
J gene: TRBJ2-3; V gene: TRBV28; CDR3 length: 12; D gene: NA; CDR3 protein: ASSLGDRSDTQY
J gene: TRBJ2-7; V gene: TRBV6-2/TRBV6-3; CDR3 length: 11; D gene: NA; CDR3 protein: ASSYSLRYEQY
J gene: TRBJ2-3; V gene: TRBV19; CDR3 length: 16; D gene: TRBD1; CDR3 protein: ASSMGPAGGKATDTQY
J gene: TRBJ1-6; V gene: TRBV30; CDR3 length: 10; D gene: NA; CDR3 protein: AWIRGGSPLH
J gene: TRBJ2-3; V gene: TRBV9; CDR3 length: 15; D gene: NA; CDR3 protein: ASSVGLRTSSTDTQY
J gene: TRBJ2-3; V gene: TRBV4-1; CDR3 length: 17; D gene: TRBD2; CDR3 protein: ASSLLGTSGRALVDTQY
J gene: TRBJ2-7; V gene: TRBV18; CDR3 length: 13; D gene: NA; CDR3 protein: ASSPETRTILEQY
J gene: TRBJ1-3; V gene: TRBV18; CDR3 length: 12; D gene: NA; CDR3 protein: ASSPPEERNTIY
J gene: TRBJ2-7; V gene: TRBV30; CDR3 length: 13; D gene: TRBD2; CDR3 protein: AWSNDRAGAYEQY
J gene: TRBJ1-4; V gene: TRBV28; CDR3 length: 12; D gene: TRBD1; CDR3 protein: ASSGTGAGEKLF
J gene: TRBJ1-2; V gene: TRBV30; CDR3 length: 11; D gene: TRBD1; CDR3 protein: AWSRDRDYGYT
J gene: TRBJ2-1; V gene: TRBV6-5; CDR3 length: 13; D gene: TRBD2; CDR3 protein: ASSTLAGAYNEQF
J gene: TRBJ2-7; V gene: TRBV6-5; CDR3 length: 13; D gene: NA; CDR3 protein: ASSPSRGARYEQY
J gene: TRBJ2-2; V gene: TRBV2; CDR3 length: 12; D gene: NA; CDR3 protein: ASRRTANTGELF
J gene: TRBJ1-1; V gene: TRBV7-8; CDR3 length: 11; D gene: NA; CDR3 protein: ASRREQTTEAF
J gene: TRBJ1-2; V gene: TRBV27; CDR3 length: 13; D gene: NA; CDR3 protein: ASSSAGRLLSGYT
J gene: TRBJ1-5; V gene: TRBV2; CDR3 length: 12; D gene: NA; CDR3 protein: ASSEGSSNQPQH
J gene: TRBJ1-5; V gene: TRBV7-9; CDR3 length: 12; D gene: NA; CDR3 protein: ASSLDRGNQPQH
J gene: TRBJ2-2; V gene: TRBV12-3/TRBV12-4; CDR3 length: 11; D gene: NA; CDR3 protein: ASGRENTGELF
J gene: TRBJ1-1; V gene: TRBV7-8; CDR3 length: 10; D gene: NA; CDR3 protein: ASSLATAEAF
J gene: TRBJ2-1; V gene: TRBV4-1; CDR3 length: 14; D gene: TRBD1; CDR3 protein: ASSQDPGTGGNEQF
J gene: TRBJ2-7; V gene: TRBV28; CDR3 length: 12; D gene: NA; CDR3 protein: ASSEDRVPREQY
J gene: TRBJ2-7; V gene: TRBV28; CDR3 length: 13; D gene: NA; CDR3 protein: ASTSGPAPSYEQY
J gene: TRBJ1-3; V gene: TRBV5-4; CDR3 length: 13; D gene: NA; CDR3 protein: ASSWGANSGNTIY
J gene: TRBJ2-7; V gene: TRBV29-1; CDR3 length: 11; D gene: NA; CDR3 protein: SVGPESSYEQY
J gene: TRBJ2-7; V gene: TRBV6-5; CDR3 length: 12; D gene: TRBD1; CDR3 protein: ASTPGGQGYEQY
J gene: TRBJ1-1; V gene: TRBV10-3; CDR3 length: 11; D gene: NA; CDR3 protein: AISPGHLTEAF
J gene: TRBJ2-2; V gene: TRBV7-2; CDR3 length: 12; D gene: TRBD2; CDR3 protein: ASSPLAGDGELF